The T cell receptor beta chain described here comes from a study of T cells in Graves' hyperthyroidism and ophthalmopathy. In this sample, this clonotype turned up a few times. The antigen is undetermined. TCR beta CDR3 regions were amplified from RNA. Initially, a first-round RT-PCR of the TCR CDR3 employed the HTBI primer set. TCRdb ran MiXCR on the multiplex PCR reads and lists one entry per CDR3 protein. The sample has approximately 320,000 distinct CDR3 sequences; roughly 17% are singletons. The hyperthyroidism was newly diagnosed and had lasted under 2 months; the patients were aged 18 to 65. Germline V gene sequence: CDR1 KGHSH, CDR2 LQKENI. The CDR3 length is 15 residues. The V segment lost 3 bases and the J segment 3 bases; nucleotides outside the gene matches: 5. Findings of the study overall: A median approximately 6.8 months before onset, the model predicted ophthalmopathy.

This receptor was identified in a man younger than 45 with Graves' hyperthyroidism. This chain joins TRBV18 and TRBJ2-5, with 9 bases fitting TRBD2. The specimen sequenced was blood. Here the CDR3 DNA reads TGTGCCAGCTCACCTCGACTAGCGGAGGAAGAGACCCAGTACTTC. This codes for CASSPRLAEEETQYF.